This TCR beta chain was sequenced in a study of a mutant IDH1 vaccine in newly diagnosed glioma. Study background: An approximately 62% male, approximately 38% female split and a mean age of 40.4 years characterized treated patients.

Documented time point: week 5, during vaccination. Doses comprised 300 ug of mutant IDH1 20-mer peptide each, plus topical imiquimod. This table comes from immunoSEQ multiplex PCR, and its TCRdb copy is limited to in-frame clones, with some not included. This table holds 30,000 to 35,000 clones, roughly 54% found once. As for this clone: The antigen is unknown.

Per the germline V gene, CDR1 is MNHEY and CDR2 is SVGAGI. The CDR3 runs 11 residues. Trimming shortened V by 9 bases and J by 0 bases, and 6 bases separated the two germline ends. The material was PBMCs, obtained from a glioma patient whose treatment included an IDH1 peptide vaccine. This receptor was identified in a woman under 30 with glioma. This chain links TRBV6-5 with TRBJ2-7; D is uncertain. CDR3 DNA sequence: TGTGCCAGTCAGAGCTCCTACGAGCAGTACTTC. Translating gives CASQSSYEQYF.